The 13 T cell receptor beta chains in this list originate from one sample, sequenced in a study of neurological immune-mediated disorders. Each CDR3 protein gets one entry after TCRdb re-called the 5' RACE reads with MiXCR. The profile shows roughly 70,000 distinct CDR3 sequences, roughly 3.9% of them singletons. Sequences were obtained from PBMCs. The origin of the receptors is a man aged 30-40 years with multiple sclerosis.

This clonotype was seen repeatedly, ten times or more. CDR3 DNA: TGTGCCAGCAAGGCGACAGGGGGAAGGGTCGATCAGCCCCAGCATTTT. It is translated as CASKATGGRVDQPQHF. This sequence joins TRBV27 and TRBJ1-5; 9 bases map to TRBD1. Germline-derived CDR1 and CDR2 are MNHEY and SMNVEV (reference sequence). This CDR3 spans 16 amino acids. The J segment lost 5 bases and the V segment lost 7 bases, leaving 12 bases of the junction unmatched.

This clonotype was seen ten or more times. The chain uses TRBV7-9 and TRBJ2-2; D gene ambiguous. The germline gives CDR1 SEHNR, CDR2 FQNEAQ (reference sequence). V shed 3 bases and J shed 6 bases, with 5 bases lying between them. CDR3 length: 12 residues. CDR3 residues: CASSFQPGELFF. In DNA, the CDR3 is TGTGCCAGCAGCTTCCAACCCGGGGAGCTGTTTTTT.

This clonotype has ten or more counts. The chain employs TRBV5-6 and TRBJ2-4; TRBD1 matches 9 bases. The CDR3 totals 14 residues. J gave up 6 bases and V 4 bases, and 5 bases lay outside the gene matches. The germline V gene encodes CDR1 SGHDT and CDR2 YYEEEE. DNA of the CDR3: TGTGCCAGCAGCCCCCAGACAGGGGGAAACATTCAGTACTTC. It encodes CASSPQTGGNIQYF. Filled out from reference TRBV5-6 and TRBJ2-4, the complete variable domain reads DAGVTQSPTHLIKTRGQQVTLRCSPKSGHDTVSWYQQALGQGPQFIFQYYEEEERQRGNFPDRFSGHQFPNYSSELNVNALLLGDSALYLCASSPQTGGNIQYFGAGTRLSVL.

This clonotype has only a few counts. A read error may be the cause here, since a much bigger clone is one base away. The chain links TRBV10-3 to TRBJ2-3; the D call may be TRBD1 or TRBD2 (6 bases each). CDR1 is ENHRY and CDR2 is SYGVKD in the germline V gene. Trimming pared 4 bases from V and 6 bases from J, leaving 14 bases between. The CDR3 has 14 amino acids. The CDR3 DNA reads TGTGCCATCAGTGCATCCCAAGGGGGGGATACGCAGTATTTT. Its protein product is CAISASQGGDTQYF.

This clonotype came up many times. This chain connects TRBV4-2 to TRBJ2-3; D is undetermined. This CDR3 comprises 16 residues. The germline V gene has CDR1 LGHNA and CDR2 YNFKEQ. V was clipped by 3 bases and J by 0 bases, with 13 bases between them. The CDR3 sequence: CASSQGSPQSTDTQYF. Written as DNA, the CDR3 is TGTGCCAGCAGCCAGGGCTCACCCCAAAGCACAGATACGCAGTATTTT.

This clonotype was observed at least ten times. The gene calls are TRBV20-1 and TRBJ2-7; D unclear. Trimming pared 1 base from V and 2 bases from J, leaving 12 bases between. This CDR3 is built from 14 residues. Germline V lookup: CDR1 DFQATT, CDR2 SNEGSKA (reference sequence). As DNA, the CDR3 is TGCAGTGCTAGAGTTGGGCAGCCTCCCTACGAGCAGTACTTC. Translated: CSARVGQPPYEQYF.

The V and J genes are TRBV6-6 and TRBJ1-6, with a tentative D call TRBD1 (5 bases). This CDR3 has 14 amino acids. The ends were cut back, 7 bases at V and 7 bases at J, with 14 bases in the middle. Germline CDR1 MNHNY, CDR2 SVGAGI (reference sequence). The CDR3 region is CASKNEGRNSPLHF. The DNA of the CDR3 is TGTGCCAGCAAAAATGAGGGGAGAAATTCACCCCTCCACTTT.

At least ten counts were recorded for this clonotype. This sequence joins TRBV9 and TRBJ2-3; TRBD2 aligns across 8 bases. CDR1 and CDR2 from the germline V gene are SGDLS and YYNGEE. The CDR3 has 16 amino acids. Trimming removed 3 bases from V and 0 bases from J; junction bases left unmatched: 6. The CDR3 DNA follows: TGTGCCAGCAGCGAGACCGGGGGGGGAAGCACAGATACGCAGTATTTT. Residues: CASSETGGGSTDTQYF.

This clonotype was detected ten times or more. This chain uses TRBV10-3 with TRBJ1-1; 7 nucleotides agree with TRBD1. V shed 6 bases and J 4 bases; nucleotides not matched to a gene: 8. There are 14 residues in the CDR3. Germline CDR1 and CDR2: ENHRY and SYGVKD. The CDR3 sequence: CAISSTRGTTEAFF. The CDR3 region has the DNA TGTGCCATCAGCTCAACCAGGGGGACCACTGAAGCTTTCTTT.

This clonotype was seen at least ten times. The junction differs from germline at one of its ends, possibly a read error. The rearrangement links TRBV2 to TRBJ2-3, with a weak D call TRBD1 (6 bases). The CDR3 consists of 10 residues. CDR1 is SNHLY and CDR2 is FYNNEI in the germline V gene. The CDR3 region is CATRQAHPDF. CDR3 DNA: TGTGCCACTCGACAGGCCCATCCGGATTTT.

This clonotype has a count of ten or more. J is TRBJ2-1 and V is TRBV29-1; TRBD2 aligns across 9 bases. V lost 3 bases and J lost 4; bases outside the gene matches: 4. The CDR3 runs to 14 residues. Germline V lookup: CDR1 SQVTM, CDR2 ANQGSEA. The CDR3 sequence is CSVDGGGEYNEQFF. The CDR3 DNA reads TGCAGCGTTGACGGCGGGGGGGAATACAATGAGCAGTTCTTC.

This clonotype was detected many times. This chain links TRBV25-1 with TRBJ2-2, with a tentative D call TRBD1 (6 bases). V lost 5 bases, J lost 7 bases, and 17 bases lay in between. Looked up from germline, CDR1 is MGHDK and CDR2 is SYGVNS. This CDR3 is built from 15 residues. The CDR3 coding sequence is TGTGCCAGCAGTCAAAGTCACAGGGATGTCGGGGAGCTGTTTTTT. It translates to CASSQSHRDVGELFF. Supplemented by reference TRBV25-1 and TRBJ2-2, the full variable domain reads EADIYQTPRYLVIGTGKKITLECSQTMGHDKMYWYQQDPGMELHLIHYSYGVNSTEKGDLSSESTVSRIRTEHFPLTLESARPSHTSQYLCASSQSHRDVGELFFGEGSRLTVL.

This clonotype was seen many times. The chain uses TRBV5-1 and TRBJ1-1, with 9 bases lining up with TRBD1. Germline loops: CDR1 SGHRS, CDR2 YFSETQ. Trimming at V came to 4 bases and at J to 1 base, leaving 8 bases not matched to a gene. The CDR3 is 16 amino acids. In DNA, the CDR3 is TGCGCCAGCAGCCCAAGCGGGACAGGGTGGAACACTGAAGCTTTCTTT. Its protein is CASSPSGTGWNTEAFF.